This T cell receptor beta chain was recovered during a study of T cell responses to AZD1222 COVID-19 vaccine. Germline CDR1 reads SQVTM; CDR2 reads ANQGSEA. J lost 1 base, V lost 7 bases, and 2 bases had no gene match. CDR3 length: 12 amino acids. Details on this clone: The sample holds other DNA sequences that translate to the same CDR3.

Sequencing was performed with immunoSEQ multiplex PCR; in TCRdb, only in-frame clones are kept and a portion is missing. The profile covers around 100,000 clones, with about 92% appearing a single time and 1.2% taken by the ten largest. The sequence derives from an adult in good health. The sequencing used peripheral blood, collected on day 0 of AZD1222 vaccination. The chain employs TRBV29-1 and TRBJ1-1; the match to TRBD1 covers 8 bases. The CDR3 DNA is TGCAGCGCAGGGACAGGGAACACTGAAGCTTTCTTT. It translates to CSAGTGNTEAFF.